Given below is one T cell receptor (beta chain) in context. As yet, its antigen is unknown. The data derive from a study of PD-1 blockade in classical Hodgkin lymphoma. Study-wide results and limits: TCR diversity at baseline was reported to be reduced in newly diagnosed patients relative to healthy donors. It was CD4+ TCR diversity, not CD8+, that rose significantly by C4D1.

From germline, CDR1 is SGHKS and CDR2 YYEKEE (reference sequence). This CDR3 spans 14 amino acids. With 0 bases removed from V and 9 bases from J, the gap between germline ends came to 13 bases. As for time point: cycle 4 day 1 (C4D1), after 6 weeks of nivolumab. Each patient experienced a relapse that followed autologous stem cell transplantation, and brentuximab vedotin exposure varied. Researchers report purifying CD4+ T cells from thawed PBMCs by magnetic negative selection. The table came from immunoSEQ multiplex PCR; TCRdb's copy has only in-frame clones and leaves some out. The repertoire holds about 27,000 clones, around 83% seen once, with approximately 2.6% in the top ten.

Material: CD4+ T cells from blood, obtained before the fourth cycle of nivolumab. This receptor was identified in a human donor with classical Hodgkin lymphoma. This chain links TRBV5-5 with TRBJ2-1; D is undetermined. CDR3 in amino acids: CASSLAKARGEQFF. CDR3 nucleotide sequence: TGTGCCAGCAGCTTGGCCAAGGCTCGCGGTGAGCAGTTCTTC.